A single sample gave rise to the 26 T cell receptor beta chains below, sequenced in a study of shared clonotypes between healthy human individuals. Clones were sequenced by immunoSEQ multiplex PCR, and TCRdb holds only the in-frame ones, with some missing. The sample has 850,000 to 1,100,000 clones; approximately 80% are singletons. Material: memory CD4+ T cells from PBMCs. Subset of the sample: CD45RA-negative fraction. Every receptor here comes from a man younger than 35 in good health. Some clones in this sample may be carry-over from other donors' samples.

The V gene is TRBV7-3, the J gene TRBJ2-7; D ambiguous. This CDR3 spans 13 amino acids. V was trimmed by 5 bases and J by 7 bases, leaving 15 bases between them. CDR1 is SGHTA, CDR2 FQGTGA, per germline. CDR3 protein: CASSQGPGLEQYF. The CDR3 coding sequence is TGTGCCAGCAGCCAAGGACCCGGTTTGGAGCAGTACTTC.

J is TRBJ1-1 and V is TRBV5-1; possible D gene TRBD1, 6 bases. Trimming removed 0 bases from V and 7 bases from J, with 10 bases in between. This CDR3 has 13 amino acids. Germline V CDR1 and CDR2: SGHRS, YFSETQ. The CDR3 DNA reads as TGCGCCAGCAGCTTGGGGCAGGGGTTTGAAGCTTTCTTT. Its translation: CASSLGQGFEAFF.

The chain uses TRBV7-6 and TRBJ2-1; the match to TRBD2 covers 14 bases. This CDR3 comprises 17 residues. After removal of 2 bases from V and 9 bases from J, the junction contained 9 bases not matched to a gene. Germline-derived CDR1 and CDR2 are SGHVS and FNYEAQ. CDR3 coding DNA: TGTGCCAGCAGCTTACTACCGGGACTAGCGGGAGAGAGTGAGCAGTTCTTC. It yields the protein CASSLLPGLAGESEQFF.

The chain recombines TRBV5-8 with TRBJ1-5; possibly TRBD1 for D (5 bases). Trimming removed 2 bases at V and 6 bases at J, with 12 bases between. Germline V gene data show CDR1 as SGHTS and CDR2 as YDEGEE. The CDR3 is made up of 14 amino acids. CDR3 sequence reads: CASSFGGEVQPQHF. DNA for the CDR3: TGTGCCAGCAGCTTTGGAGGGGAGGTTCAGCCCCAGCATTTT. The entire variable domain, with the rest obtained from reference TRBV5-8 and TRBJ1-5, is as follows: EAGVTQSPTHLIKTRGQQATLRCSPISGHTSVYWYQQALGLGLQFLLWYDEGEERNRGNFPPRFSGRQFPNYSSELNVNALELEDSALYLCASSFGGEVQPQHFGDGTRLSIL.

The rearrangement links TRBV28 to TRBJ1-1; 7 positions agree with TRBD1. The CDR3 sequence is 15 residues long. Germline values: CDR1 MDHEN, CDR2 SYDVKM. The trim removed 6 bases at V and 3 bases at J, leaving 10 bases unmatched. The CDR3 is CASRPATGADTEAFF. The CDR3 nucleotides read TGTGCCAGCAGGCCCGCCACAGGGGCGGACACTGAAGCTTTCTTT.

Notes on this clone: Since a much larger clone is just one base distant, this may be a read error. The genes are TRBV29-1 and TRBJ1-1; the match to TRBD1 covers 9 bases. In germline, CDR1 is SQVTM, CDR2 ANQGSEA. The CDR3 is 13 amino acids. The CDR3 sequence: CSVARTGDTEASF. CDR3 nucleotide sequence: TGCAGCGTCGCTAGGACAGGGGACACTGAAGCTTCCTTT.

The chain uses TRBV18 and TRBJ1-1; 8 bases align to TRBD1. Unmatched junction bases numbered 14, after V lost 2 bases and J lost 6 bases. Germline V gene data show CDR1 as KGHSH and CDR2 as LQKENI. The CDR3 is made up of 17 amino acids. In DNA form, the CDR3 reads TGTGCCAGCTCACCAGTTATGGCAACGCAGGGGGCCGCTGAAGCTTTCTTT. This gives the protein CASSPVMATQGAAEAFF.

The chain combines TRBV5-5 with TRBJ2-7, with TRBD2 matching 9 bases. Germline CDR1 reads SGHKS; CDR2 reads YYEKEE (reference sequence). V gave up 0 bases and J gave up 5 bases; unmatched junction bases: 6. The CDR3 is made up of 15 amino acids. DNA for the CDR3: TGTGCCAGCAGCTTGGGACTAGCGGTGACGGACGAGCAGTACTTC. Its translation is CASSLGLAVTDEQYF.

As concerns this clone: Within the sample, other DNA sequences also encode this same CDR3. The DNA for the CDR3 is TGTGCCAGCAGCCCCGGGACCTACACAGATACGCAGTATTTT. It translates to CASSPGTYTDTQYF. The chain couples TRBV11-2 to TRBJ2-3; D assignment may be TRBD1 or TRBD2 (5 bases each). The V gene lost 5 bases and the J gene lost 2 bases, with 11 bases spanning the gap. The CDR3 spans 14 residues. Germline V CDR1 and CDR2: SGHAT, FQNNGV.

The J gene is TRBJ1-2, the V gene TRBV19; no reliable D call. CDR1 LNHDA and CDR2 SQIVND come from the germline V gene (reference sequence). The V gene lost 6 bases and the J gene lost 1 base, with 9 bases spanning the gap. The CDR3 is 13 amino acids. DNA for the CDR3: TGTGCCAGTAGCCTGGACCGTAACTATGGCTACACCTTC. It codes for CASSLDRNYGYTF.

This chain uses TRBV7-2 with TRBJ1-1; D unclear. CDR3 size: 17 residues. The germline gives CDR1 SGHTA, CDR2 FQGNSA. V dropped 1 base and J dropped 1 base, with 16 bases sitting between them. The CDR3 spells CASSLVRPGIGNTEAFF. The CDR3 DNA sequence: TGTGCCAGCAGCTTAGTTCGACCGGGAATTGGGAACACTGAAGCTTTCTTT.

The chain combines TRBV7-9 with TRBJ1-5; 9 nucleotides line up with TRBD1. The CDR3 loop spans 16 amino acids. J was trimmed by 2 bases and V by 5 bases; bases with no gene match: 7. Per the germline V gene, CDR1 is SEHNR and CDR2 is FQNEAQ (reference sequence). The chain's CDR3 is CASSAQRDRGNQPQHF. The CDR3 DNA is TGTGCCAGCAGCGCGCAAAGGGACAGGGGCAATCAGCCCCAGCATTTT.

The rearrangement uses TRBV7-2 and TRBJ1-5; D is possibly TRBD1 (5 bases). The CDR3 runs to 12 residues. Trimming left V 5 bases short and J 11 bases short, with 13 bases between. Germline V gene sequence: CDR1 SGHTA, CDR2 FQGNSA. CDR3 residues: CASSAQRQSQHF. Written as DNA, the CDR3 is TGTGCCAGCAGCGCTCAAAGACAGTCCCAGCATTTT.

CDR3 DNA sequence: TGTGCCACCAGCAGAGGCAGGCGGAACACCATATATTTT. It encodes CATSRGRRNTIYF. This chain joins TRBV15 and TRBJ1-3; D unclear. Per the germline V gene, CDR1 is LNHNV and CDR2 is YYDKDF (reference sequence). The CDR3 extends over 13 amino acids. V was trimmed by 1 base and J by 7 bases, leaving 8 bases between them.

A single count supports this clone. The J gene is TRBJ2-3, the V gene TRBV7-9; D gene uncertain. The V and J ends lost 7 bases and 1 base respectively, with 12 bases between them. Germline V CDR1 and CDR2: SEHNR, FQNEAQ (reference sequence). The CDR3 has 14 residues. Here the CDR3 DNA reads TGTGCCAGCACCGCCATTAGGGGCACAGATACGCAGTATTTT. Encoded protein: CASTAIRGTDTQYF.

This clone was seen only a few times. V is TRBV18 and J is TRBJ2-1, with 8 bases fitting TRBD2. Germline assignment: CDR1 KGHSH and CDR2 LQKENI. The CDR3 sequence is 15 residues long. The V segment lost 1 base and the J segment 7 bases; nucleotides outside the gene matches: 6. The CDR3 DNA reads as TGTGCCAGCTCACCACAGAGCGGGAGTAGGAATGAGCAGTTCTTC. It codes for CASSPQSGSRNEQFF.

This clone was picked up one time. V gene TRBV5-4 combines with J gene TRBJ2-3, with TRBD2 matching 7 bases. This CDR3 is 16 amino acids long. Germline CDR1 is SGHNT and CDR2 is YYREEE (reference sequence). The V segment lost 4 bases and the J segment 0 bases; nucleotides outside the gene matches: 8. The CDR3 region has the DNA TGTGCCAGCAGCACCCCTAGCGGACACAGCACAGATACGCAGTATTTT. This gives the protein CASSTPSGHSTDTQYF.

About this clone: This specimen includes other DNA sequences encoding the same CDR3. The V and J genes are TRBV28 and TRBJ2-2; 11 bases line up with TRBD1. The CDR3 has 13 amino acids. Germline V gene data show CDR1 as MDHEN and CDR2 as SYDVKM. In DNA, the CDR3 is TGTGCTAGCGGGACAGGGGGCACCGGGGAGCTGTTTTTT. Its translation: CASGTGGTGELFF.

V gene TRBV27 combines with J gene TRBJ2-3; 9 nucleotides match TRBD1. V gave up 5 bases and J gave up 0 bases; unmatched junction bases: 12. Germline assignment: CDR1 MNHEY and CDR2 SMNVEV (reference sequence). The CDR3 consists of 18 residues. This chain's CDR3 is CASSRIVTGGVSTDTQYF. The CDR3 DNA is TGTGCCAGCAGTCGAATCGTTACAGGGGGCGTTAGCACAGATACGCAGTATTTT.

The chain combines TRBV5-1 with TRBJ1-2, with D maybe TRBD1 (5 bases). Germline loops: CDR1 SGHRS, CDR2 YFSETQ. V was clipped by 0 bases and J by 2 bases, with 17 bases between them. The CDR3 length is 17 residues. CDR3 residues: CASSLASRSGDNYGYTF. DNA of the CDR3: TGCGCCAGCAGCTTGGCCTCGCGGTCTGGGGACAACTATGGCTACACCTTC.

The CDR3 is CASSPRGSGSDNTEAFF. DNA of the CDR3: TGTGCCAGCAGCCCCCGAGGTTCGGGCTCGGATAACACTGAAGCTTTCTTT. The J gene is TRBJ1-1, the V gene TRBV11-2; D call uncertain. CDR1 and CDR2 (germline): SGHAT, FQNNGV. The CDR3 consists of 17 residues. The V end lost 5 bases, the J end lost 2 bases, and 21 bases lay between the germline ends.

This clone was found a few times. The chain links TRBV7-2 to TRBJ2-2; no clear D gene. The V end was cut by 6 bases, the J end by 3 bases, with 14 bases between. This CDR3 has 15 residues. Germline V gene lookup returns CDR1 SGHTA and CDR2 FQGNSA. DNA of the CDR3: TGTGCCAGCAGATTGTTCGGGTCCGACACCGGGGAGCTGTTTTTT. It codes for CASRLFGSDTGELFF.

The V and J genes are TRBV5-1 and TRBJ1-2; 7 bases are a match to TRBD1. The CDR3 spans 17 residues. Germline trimming cut 4 bases from V and 5 bases from J; bases unmatched to any gene: 17. Germline V gene lookup returns CDR1 SGHRS and CDR2 YFSETQ. The CDR3 sequence: CASSTTWGGGANYGYTF. The CDR3, as DNA: TGCGCCAGCAGCACCACCTGGGGAGGGGGCGCAAATTATGGCTACACCTTC. Full variable domain (rest looked up from reference TRBV5-1 and TRBJ1-2): KAGVTQTPRYLIKTRGQQVTLSCSPISGHRSVSWYQQTPGQGLQFLFEYFSETQRNKGNFPGRFSGRQFSNSRSEMNVSTLELGDSALYLCASSTTWGGGANYGYTFGSGTRLTVV.

The chain has TRBV5-5 and TRBJ1-1; 8 nucleotides align to TRBD1. J lost 0 bases, V lost 7 bases, and 2 bases had no gene match. The CDR3 runs 13 residues. CDR1 and CDR2 (germline): SGHKS, YYEKEE (reference sequence). For the CDR3, the DNA is TGTGCCAGCGAGGGACAGGTGAACACTGAAGCTTTCTTT. Its protein product is CASEGQVNTEAFF.

For this clone: Other DNA sequences within the sample encode an identical CDR3. The gene calls are TRBV28 and TRBJ2-6; tentative D call: TRBD1 (5 bases). V gave up 2 bases and J gave up 1 base, with 6 bases separating them. Germline CDR1 reads MDHEN; CDR2 reads SYDVKM. The CDR3 has 15 residues. The DNA of the CDR3 is TGTGCCAGCAGTTTACAGGGATCTGGGGCCAACGTCCTGACTTTC. It yields the protein CASSLQGSGANVLTF.

Remarks on this clone: Other DNA sequences of this sample code for an identical CDR3. The chain carries TRBV6-1 and TRBJ2-3, with 10 bases fitting TRBD2. V lost 8 bases to trimming and J lost 1 base; unmatched junction nucleotides: 0. Germline V gene data show CDR1 as MNHNS and CDR2 as SASEGT. This CDR3 spans 13 amino acids. In DNA form, the CDR3 reads TGTGCCAGCCTAGCGGGGGGCACAGATACGCAGTATTTT. Its translation is CASLAGGTDTQYF.